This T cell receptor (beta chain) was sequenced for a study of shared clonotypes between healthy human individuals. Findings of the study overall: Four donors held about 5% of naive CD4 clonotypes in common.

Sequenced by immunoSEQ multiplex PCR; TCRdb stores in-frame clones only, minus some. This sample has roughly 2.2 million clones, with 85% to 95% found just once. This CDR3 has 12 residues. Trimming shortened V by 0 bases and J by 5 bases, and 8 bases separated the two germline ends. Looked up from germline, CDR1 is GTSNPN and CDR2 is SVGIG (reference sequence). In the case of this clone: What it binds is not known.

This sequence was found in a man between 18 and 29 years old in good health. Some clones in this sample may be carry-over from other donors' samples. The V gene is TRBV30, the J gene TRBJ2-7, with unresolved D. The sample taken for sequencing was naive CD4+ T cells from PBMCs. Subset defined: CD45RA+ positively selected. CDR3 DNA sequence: TGTGCCTGGAGTGTTCTATTGAACGAGCAGTACTTC. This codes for CAWSVLLNEQYF.